The clone carrying this TCR beta chain was recorded a few times. The data were taken from a study of cytomegalovirus exposure and HLA in healthy donors. With 60 Vbeta and 13 Jbeta primers, the PCR was carried out. Only in-frame clones appear in the TCRdb table, and some are missing; sequencing was by immunoSEQ multiplex PCR. Of 170,000 or so clones in the sample, around 82% were seen once. Germline V gives CDR1 MNHNY, CDR2 SVGAGI (reference sequence). The V gene lost 0 bases and the J gene lost 1 base, with 9 bases spanning the gap. This CDR3 contains 15 residues. V and J are TRBV6-6 and TRBJ1-2; D is undetermined. Sequences were obtained from PBMCs. The sequence derives from a woman aged 50 to 60 in good health and CMV-seropositive. The CDR3 loop is CASSYSAGINYGYTF. Here the CDR3 DNA reads TGTGCCAGCAGTTACTCGGCGGGGATTAACTATGGCTACACCTTC.